Shown below are 5 T cell receptor beta chains from a single sample sequenced in a study of cytomegalovirus exposure and HLA in healthy donors. The PCR contained 60 Vbeta and 13 Jbeta primers. Measured with immunoSEQ multiplex PCR; TCRdb has only the in-frame clones, and not every one. Among under 200,000 clones listed, around 86% were seen once. The sequencing input was PBMCs. The receptors were sampled from a male donor in good health and CMV-seronegative.

The chain is built from TRBV25-1 and TRBJ2-7; TRBD1 matches 10 bases. V trimming: 4 bases; J trimming: 2 bases; junction bases outside the gene matches: 2. This CDR3 contains 14 residues. CDR1 is MGHDK, CDR2 SYGVNS, per germline. The CDR3: CASSADRGPYEQYF. CDR3 sequence (DNA): TGTGCCAGCAGTGCTGACAGGGGGCCCTACGAGCAGTACTTC.

This chain uses TRBV6-1 with TRBJ1-1, with 7 bases lining up with TRBD1. The CDR3 length is 15 residues. Germline V gene data show CDR1 as MNHNS and CDR2 as SASEGT. The J segment lost 0 bases and the V segment lost 6 bases, leaving 7 bases of the junction unmatched. CDR3 residues: CASSFYTGVNTEAFF. The CDR3 coding sequence is TGTGCCAGCAGCTTCTACACAGGGGTGAACACTGAAGCTTTCTTT.

The V and J genes are TRBV7-9 and TRBJ2-2; 8 nucleotides align to TRBD1. Germline V gene lookup returns CDR1 SEHNR and CDR2 FQNEAQ (reference sequence). This CDR3 has 16 amino acids. After removal of 4 bases from V and 0 bases from J, the junction contained 4 bases not matched to a gene. The CDR3 DNA reads TGTGCCAGCAGCTCCCCACAGGGGGCGAACACCGGGGAGCTGTTTTTT. Its translation: CASSSPQGANTGELFF.

This rearrangement joins TRBV7-6 to TRBJ2-7; a weak D match, TRBD1 (5 bases). Germline V gives CDR1 SGHVS, CDR2 FNYEAQ. This CDR3 region has 14 residues. The V end was cut by 5 bases, the J end by 0 bases, with 11 bases between. The CDR3 loop reads CASSPDQGSYEQYF. CDR3 bases: TGTGCCAGCAGCCCGGATCAGGGCTCCTACGAGCAGTACTTC.

The V gene is TRBV2, the J gene TRBJ1-5, with 7 nucleotides matching TRBD1. Germline V gene sequence: CDR1 SNHLY, CDR2 FYNNEI. The length of the CDR3 is 16 residues. The trim removed 4 bases at V and 6 bases at J, leaving 12 bases unmatched. The CDR3 region has the DNA TGTGCCAGCAGTGTCTTGAGACAGGGTGCGGTTCAGCCCCAGCATTTT. Amino acid sequence: CASSVLRQGAVQPQHF.